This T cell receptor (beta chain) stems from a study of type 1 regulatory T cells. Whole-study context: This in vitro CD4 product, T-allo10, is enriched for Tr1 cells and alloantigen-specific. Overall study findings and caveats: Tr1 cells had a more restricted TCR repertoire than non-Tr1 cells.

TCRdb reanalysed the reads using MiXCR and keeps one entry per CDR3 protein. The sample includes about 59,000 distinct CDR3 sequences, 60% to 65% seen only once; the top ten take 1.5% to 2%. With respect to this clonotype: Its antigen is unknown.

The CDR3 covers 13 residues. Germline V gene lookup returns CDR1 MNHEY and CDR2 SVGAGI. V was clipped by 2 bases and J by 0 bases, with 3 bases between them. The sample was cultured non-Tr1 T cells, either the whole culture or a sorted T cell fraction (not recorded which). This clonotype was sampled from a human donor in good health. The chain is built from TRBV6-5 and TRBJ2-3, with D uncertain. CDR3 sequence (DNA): TGTGCCAGCAGTTACCCCAGCACAGATACGCAGTATTTT. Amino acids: CASSYPSTDTQYF.